The subject of this entry is one T cell receptor beta chain. Assay: immunoSEQ multiplex PCR; the TCRdb copy retains only in-frame clones and omits some. The sample lists about 180,000 clones; approximately 92% were seen once. The data stem from a study of control samples from healthy donors and cancer patients. This CDR3 is built from 15 residues. Germline V CDR1 and CDR2: SGHNT, YYREEE (reference sequence). V was trimmed by 3 bases and J by 4 bases, leaving 17 bases between them. The TCR was taken from a man aged 25-40 years in good health. Sequenced input: blood. The genes are TRBV5-4 and TRBJ2-7, with D possibly matching TRBD1 (6 bases). CDR3 region: CASSSKQGSAYEQYF. CDR3 sequence (DNA): TGTGCCAGCAGCTCCAAACAGGGTTCAGCGTACGAGCAGTACTTC.